The clone carrying this T cell receptor (beta chain) was found many times. The antigen is unknown. The data originate from a study of CD8 T cells in ankylosing spondylitis. Library preparation for TCR beta used quantitative 5'-RACE with molecular barcodes. MiXCR was run by TCRdb on the 5' RACE reads, yielding one entry per CDR3 protein. This sample has some 240,000 distinct CDR3 sequences, with just under 7.5% found just once. General observations from the study: Seemingly distinctive of ankylosing spondylitis blood was a TCR beta motif formed by eight highly homologous variants. Clones linked to disease were reported to show significant enrichment in matched ankylosing spondylitis synovial fluid.

The length of the CDR3 is 17 residues. CDR1 SGHTA and CDR2 FQGTGA come from the germline V gene. V lost 5 bases, J lost 3 bases, and 13 bases stayed unmatched. The chain has TRBV7-3 and TRBJ1-1; 9 bases fit TRBD1. The clonotype was recovered from a male donor with ankylosing spondylitis. The sample comprised blood, either unsorted or a sorted T cell fraction (not recorded which). The CDR3 here is CASSHTGGGGLDTEAFF. The DNA of the CDR3 is TGTGCCAGCAGCCATACAGGGGGCGGAGGGTTAGACACTGAAGCTTTCTTT.